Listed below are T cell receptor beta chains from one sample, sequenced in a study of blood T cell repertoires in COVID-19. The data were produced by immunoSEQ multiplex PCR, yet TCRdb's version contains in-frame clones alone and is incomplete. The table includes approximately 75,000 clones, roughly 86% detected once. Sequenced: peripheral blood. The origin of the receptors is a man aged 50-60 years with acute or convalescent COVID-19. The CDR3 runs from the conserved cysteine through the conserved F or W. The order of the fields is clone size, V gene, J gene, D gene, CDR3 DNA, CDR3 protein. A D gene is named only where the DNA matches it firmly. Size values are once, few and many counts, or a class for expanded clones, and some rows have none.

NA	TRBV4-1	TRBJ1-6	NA	TGCGCCAGCAGCTACGACAGCAGCTTGATAGATTCACCCCTCCACTTT	CASSYDSSLIDSPLHF
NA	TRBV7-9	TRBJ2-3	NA	TGTGCCAGCAGCTTCGGGGGGCCCACAGATACGCAGTATTTT	CASSFGGPTDTQYF
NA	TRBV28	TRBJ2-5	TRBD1	TGTGCCAGCAGTTTAGGCAGGGGGCGGGAAGAGACCCAGTACTTC	CASSLGRGREETQYF
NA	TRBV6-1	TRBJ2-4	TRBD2	TGTGCCAGCAGTGAATCGACTAGCGGGGCAGCCAAAAACATTCAGTACTTC	CASSESTSGAAKNIQYF
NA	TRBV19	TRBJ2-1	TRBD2	TGTGCCACCGCCCCTAGCGGGGGGGCCAATGAGCAGTTCTTC	CATAPSGGANEQFF
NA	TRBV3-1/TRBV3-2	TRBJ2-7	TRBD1	TGTGCCAGCAGCTCCCGACAGGGTAAACTCTACGAGCAGTACTTC	CASSSRQGKLYEQYF
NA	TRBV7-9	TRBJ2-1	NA	TGTGCCAGCAGCTTACCCTCGAGCTCCTACAATGAGCAGTTCTTC	CASSLPSSSYNEQFF
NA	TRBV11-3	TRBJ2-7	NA	TGTGCCAGCAGCTTAGGGGGAGTCGAGCAGTACTTC	CASSLGGVEQYF
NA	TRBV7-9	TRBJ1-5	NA	TGTGCCAGCAGCTACTATAATAGCAATCAGCCCCAGCATTTT	CASSYYNSNQPQHF
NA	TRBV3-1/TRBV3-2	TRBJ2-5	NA	TGTGCCAGCAGCCATCTGTTTTCGGGGGACTTCCAAGAGACCCAGTACTTC	CASSHLFSGDFQETQYF
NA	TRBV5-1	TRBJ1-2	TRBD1	TGCGCCAGCAGCTTGGCAGGACAGGGGTTGGAATATGGCTACACCTTC	CASSLAGQGLEYGYTF
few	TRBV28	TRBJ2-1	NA	TGTGCCAGCAGCCAAACGGGGAGACTCCTCGGCGATGAGCAGTTCTTC	CASSQTGRLLGDEQFF
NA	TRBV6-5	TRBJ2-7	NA	TGTGCCAGCACCATGATCGGGTCAGTCGAGCAGTACTTC	CASTMIGSVEQYF
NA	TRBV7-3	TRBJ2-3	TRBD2	TGTGCCAGCAGCCGACGGGGGGGCACAGATACGCAGTATTTT	CASSRRGGTDTQYF
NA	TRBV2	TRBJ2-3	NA	TGTGCCAGCAGTGCGGCAGGGGGCACAGATACGCAGTATTTT	CASSAAGGTDTQYF
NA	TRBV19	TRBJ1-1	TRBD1	TGTGCCAGTAGTCCCAGGACAGGGCGTGGGTACACTGAAGCTTTCTTT	CASSPRTGRGYTEAFF
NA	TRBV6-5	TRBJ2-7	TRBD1	TGTGCCAGCAGTTACTCGGACAGGGGTCCCTACGAGCAGTACTTC	CASSYSDRGPYEQYF
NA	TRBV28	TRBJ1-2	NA	TGTGCCAGCGAATTGAACGGGGGTGGCTACACCTTC	CASELNGGGYTF
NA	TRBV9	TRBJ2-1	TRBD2	TGTGCCAGCAGCGTAGTAGCGGGCGACTACAATGAGCAGTTCTTC	CASSVVAGDYNEQFF
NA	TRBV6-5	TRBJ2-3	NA	TGTGCCAGCAGTTTTGCCGGGGGAGATACGCAGTATTTT	CASSFAGGDTQYF
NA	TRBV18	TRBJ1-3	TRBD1	TGTGCCAGCTCACCACAGGGACAGGGGAACACCATATATTTT	CASSPQGQGNTIYF
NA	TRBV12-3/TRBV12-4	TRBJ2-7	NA	TGTGCCAGCAGTTTGGGGGCCGAGCAGTACTTC	CASSLGAEQYF
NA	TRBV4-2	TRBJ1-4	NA	TGTGCCAGCAGCCAAGAAGGAAGGAGGGTCGGACGGAAAACTAATGAAAAACTGTTTTTT	CASSQEGRRVGRKTNEKLFF
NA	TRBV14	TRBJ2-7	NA	TGTGCCAGCAGCCAAGGAGCCAGGGCCGAGCAGTACTTC	CASSQGARAEQYF
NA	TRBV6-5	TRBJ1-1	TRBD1	TGTGCCAGCAGACGACAGGGGGCAAAGTCTACTGAAGCTTTCTTT	CASRRQGAKSTEAFF
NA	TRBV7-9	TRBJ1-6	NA	TGTGCCAGCAGCTTAGCTTCTATCACAGGTCCCAATTCACCCCTCCACTTT	CASSLASITGPNSPLHF
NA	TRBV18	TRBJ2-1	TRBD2	TGTGCCAGCATTCTAGCGGGCAGGAGCTCCTACAATGAGCAGTTCTTC	CASILAGRSSYNEQFF